The 26 T cell receptor beta chains listed next were all sequenced from one sample in a study of long-term antiretroviral therapy in people with HIV. Running of the v3.0 immunoSEQ assay took place at survey level. Method: immunoSEQ multiplex PCR; TCRdb's copy keeps in-frame clones and lacks some. Seen here are 30,000 to 40,000 clones, roughly 85% observed once, and the top ten hold just under 4.5%. The sequences come from unsorted PBMCs, collected approximately 3.5 years after starting antiretroviral therapy. The source is a man aged 18-30 years with HIV.

The V call is TRBV5-8, the J call TRBJ2-7, with 7 nucleotides matching TRBD1. The CDR3 is made up of 13 amino acids. V trimming: 4 bases; J trimming: 2 bases; junction bases outside the gene matches: 3. Per the germline V gene, CDR1 is SGHTS and CDR2 is YDEGEE. Here the CDR3 reads CASSHGTAYEQYF. In DNA form, the CDR3 reads TGTGCCAGCAGCCATGGGACAGCCTACGAGCAGTACTTC.

This chain connects TRBV4-1 to TRBJ2-5; 7 nucleotides align to TRBD1. The germline gives CDR1 MGHRA, CDR2 YSYEKL. With V trimmed by 4 bases and J by 3 bases, 5 bases remained unmatched. The CDR3 has 14 amino acids. The CDR3: CASSRGQGEETQYF. The CDR3 DNA sequence: TGCGCCAGCAGCCGTGGGCAGGGGGAAGAGACCCAGTACTTC.

The sample holds a few counts of this clone. The V call is TRBV5-4, the J call TRBJ1-4; D remains unclear. Trimming pared 2 bases from V and 8 bases from J, leaving 10 bases between. Per the germline V gene, CDR1 is SGHNT and CDR2 is YYREEE (reference sequence). This CDR3 is built from 13 residues. CDR3 residues: CASSFAVGEKLFF. The CDR3 bases are TGTGCCAGCAGCTTTGCCGTTGGGGAAAAACTGTTTTTT.

The chain is built from TRBV2 and TRBJ2-6; the match to TRBD1 covers 9 bases. Germline CDR1 and CDR2: SNHLY and FYNNEI. V shed 6 bases and J 0 bases; nucleotides not matched to a gene: 6. The CDR3 sequence is 17 residues long. CDR3 in amino acids: CASRPGTGTSGANVLTF. Here the CDR3 DNA reads TGTGCCAGCAGGCCCGGGACAGGGACCTCTGGGGCCAACGTCCTGACTTTC.

The table lists this clone with a count of one. The rearrangement joins TRBV13 to TRBJ2-7; D is undetermined. Germline V gene data show CDR1 as PRHDT and CDR2 as FYEKMQ (reference sequence). This CDR3 is 16 amino acids long. Trimming took off 4 bases at V and 3 bases at J, with 19 bases between the two ends. CDR3 DNA: TGTGCCAGCAGCTCCCTGACGTCGGACGGTGGCTACGAGCAGTACTTC. Protein: CASSSLTSDGGYEQYF.

In its sample, this clone was seen once. The chain couples TRBV5-1 to TRBJ2-7; 9 bases are shared with TRBD1. This CDR3 is 12 amino acids long. CDR1 and CDR2 (germline): SGHRS, YFSETQ. After removal of 3 bases from V and 6 bases from J, the junction contained 1 base not matched to a gene. The CDR3 nucleotides are TGCGCCAGCAGCTGGACAGGGGCCGAGCAGTACTTC. It is translated as CASSWTGAEQYF.

This clone was detected a few times. The rearrangement links TRBV9 to TRBJ2-7; D tentatively reads TRBD1 or TRBD2 (6 bases each). V was clipped by 4 bases and J by 2 bases, with 10 bases between them. Germline V gene data show CDR1 as SGDLS and CDR2 as YYNGEE. This CDR3 is built from 13 residues. The CDR3 DNA reads TGTGCCAGCAGCCCCGGGGGCACCTACGAGCAGTACTTC. This gives the protein CASSPGGTYEQYF.

V usage is TRBV6-5 and J usage is TRBJ1-1, with D hard to call. The CDR3 is made up of 13 amino acids. Germline assignment: CDR1 MNHEY and CDR2 SVGAGI. Trimming cost V 0 bases and J 3 bases, with 5 bases left between them. In nucleotides, the CDR3 is TGTGCCAGCAGTTACTCTGAATACACTGAAGCTTTCTTT. This encodes CASSYSEYTEAFF.

This sequence joins TRBV21-1 and TRBJ2-7. TRBV21-1 corresponds to a pseudogene. The CDR3 consists of 14 residues. The DNA for the CDR3 is TGTGCCAGCAGCAAAGTACCGTTCTCCTACGAGCAGTACTTC. Translated: CASSKVPFSYEQYF.

CDR3 nucleotide sequence: TGTGCCAGTAGTGCGTACAATGAGCAGTTCTTC. Its translation: CASSAYNEQFF. The chain links TRBV19 to TRBJ2-1; D unclear. The CDR3 runs to 11 residues. CDR1 is LNHDA, CDR2 SQIVND, per germline (reference sequence). V lost 5 bases, J lost 4 bases, and 3 bases lay in between. Filled out from reference TRBV19 and TRBJ2-1, the complete variable domain reads DGGITQSPKYLFRKEGQNVTLSCEQNLNHDAMYWYRQDPGQGLRLIYYSQIVNDFQKGDIAEGYSVSREKKESFPLTVTSAQKNPTAFYLCASSAYNEQFFGPGTRLTVL.

In this sample, this clone turned up a few times. The gene calls are TRBV19 and TRBJ2-7, with TRBD1 matching 7 bases. Per germline, CDR1 LNHDA and CDR2 SQIVND (reference sequence). The CDR3 is 16 residues long. Trimming cost V 3 bases and J 3 bases; bases outside gene matches: 11. Here the CDR3 DNA reads TGTGCCAGTAGTATGGATTCCGGCAGGGGGATCTACGAGCAGTACTTC. This encodes CASSMDSGRGIYEQYF.

J is TRBJ1-1 and V is TRBV19; TRBD1 agrees at 7 bases. Germline V lookup: CDR1 LNHDA, CDR2 SQIVND (reference sequence). The V and J ends lost 6 bases and 6 bases, in that order; junction bases with no gene match: 7. There are 13 residues in the CDR3. Here the CDR3 reads CASSADRAPEAFF. Here the CDR3 DNA reads TGTGCCAGTAGCGCCGACAGGGCCCCTGAAGCTTTCTTT.

The V call is TRBV27, the J call TRBJ2-1; tentative D call: TRBD1 (6 bases). V gave up 3 bases and J gave up 7 bases, with 10 bases separating them. This CDR3 comprises 13 residues. Germline values: CDR1 MNHEY, CDR2 SMNVEV (reference sequence). The CDR3 nucleotides are TGTGCCAGCAGTTTCTTTAGGGGGAATGAGCAGTTCTTC. This gives the protein CASSFFRGNEQFF.

The V call is TRBV10-3, the J call TRBJ1-2; maybe TRBD1 (6 bases). The V and J ends lost 0 bases and 3 bases respectively, with 11 bases between them. Germline loops: CDR1 ENHRY, CDR2 SYGVKD. The CDR3 totals 15 residues. CDR3 DNA: TGTGCCATCAGTGAGTCGGGCGGGGGCGACTATGGCTACACCTTC. The encoded protein is CAISESGGGDYGYTF.

The chain is built from TRBV28 and TRBJ1-3; D not resolved. The CDR3 length is 14 residues. Trimming stripped 7 bases from V and 2 bases from J, with 12 bases between. Germline V gene sequence: CDR1 MDHEN, CDR2 SYDVKM. In DNA, the CDR3 is TGTGCCAGCACTCCCTCGGGGACTGGAAACACCATATATTTT. Protein product: CASTPSGTGNTIYF.

This clone has more than one count but fewer than ten. The rearrangement links TRBV5-1 to TRBJ1-6; the D gene is possibly TRBD1 (5 bases). Trimming pared 0 bases from V and 7 bases from J, leaving 8 bases between. Germline V gene data show CDR1 as SGHRS and CDR2 as YFSETQ. The CDR3 has 14 amino acids. This CDR3 is CASSLEGLNSPLHF. CDR3 nucleotide sequence: TGCGCCAGCAGCTTGGAGGGGTTAAATTCACCCCTCCACTTT. The full variable domain, its missing parts supplied by reference TRBV5-1 and TRBJ1-6, is KAGVTQTPRYLIKTRGQQVTLSCSPISGHRSVSWYQQTPGQGLQFLFEYFSETQRNKGNFPGRFSGRQFSNSRSEMNVSTLELGDSALYLCASSLEGLNSPLHFGNGTRLTVT.

V and J are TRBV19 and TRBJ1-5; D may be TRBD1 (5 bases). Germline V lookup: CDR1 LNHDA, CDR2 SQIVND (reference sequence). V lost 3 bases to trimming and J lost 3 bases, with 12 bases between them. The CDR3 totals 15 residues. The CDR3 DNA follows: TGTGCCAGTAGTATGGAAGGGGAACTCAATCAGCCCCAGCATTTT. Its protein is CASSMEGELNQPQHF.

The V and J genes are TRBV19 and TRBJ2-1; the D gene is possibly TRBD2 (7 bases). V shed 7 bases and J shed 2 bases, with 12 bases lying between them. The length of the CDR3 is 14 residues. CDR1 is LNHDA and CDR2 is SQIVND in the germline V gene (reference sequence). DNA of the CDR3: TGTGCCAGTAAAGCCGGGGGGCCCTACAATGAGCAGTTCTTC. Residues: CASKAGGPYNEQFF.

The CDR3 region has the DNA TGTGCCAGCAGCTTATGGACCAGGGGGGCCGGGTCTGAGCAGTTCTTC. This encodes CASSLWTRGAGSEQFF. This sequence joins TRBV13 and TRBJ2-1, with D perhaps TRBD1 (7 bases). In germline, CDR1 is PRHDT, CDR2 FYEKMQ (reference sequence). The CDR3 loop spans 16 amino acids. Trimming took off 2 bases at V and 9 bases at J, with 20 bases between the two ends. The full variable domain, in which reference TRBV13 and TRBJ2-1 provide the parts outside the CDR3, is AAGVIQSPRHLIKEKRETATLKCYPIPRHDTVYWYQQGPGQDPQFLISFYEKMQSDKGSIPDRFSAQQFSDYHSELNMSSLELGDSALYFCASSLWTRGAGSEQFFGPGTRLTVL.

The chain uses TRBV19 and TRBJ1-1, with 9 nucleotides matching TRBD1. The CDR3 spans 14 residues. V dropped 5 bases and J dropped 6; count of bases not matched to a gene: 7. Germline CDR1 is LNHDA and CDR2 is SQIVND (reference sequence). The CDR3 sequence: CASSGRQGVAEAFF. The CDR3 DNA reads as TGTGCCAGTAGTGGACGACAGGGGGTTGCTGAAGCTTTCTTT.

V gene TRBV7-2 combines with J gene TRBJ2-7; TRBD1 is a possible D gene (5 bases). Germline CDR1 reads SGHTA; CDR2 reads FQGNSA. V was pared by 1 base and J by 2 bases, with 9 bases between. This CDR3 has 14 amino acids. The CDR3 protein is CASSLEGRAYEQYF. CDR3 bases: TGTGCCAGCAGCTTAGAGGGCAGGGCCTACGAGCAGTACTTC.

This CDR3 reads CASSVGQGAPYEQYF. CDR3 nucleotide sequence: TGTGCCAGCAGCGTAGGACAGGGCGCACCCTACGAGCAGTACTTC. This chain connects TRBV9 to TRBJ2-7, with 7 positions matching TRBD1. V was pared by 0 bases and J by 2 bases, with 5 bases of the junction left unmatched. Germline lookup yields CDR1 SGDLS and CDR2 YYNGEE. This CDR3 region has 15 residues. The full variable domain, completed using reference TRBV9 and TRBJ2-7, is DSGVTQTPKHLITATGQRVTLRCSPRSGDLSVYWYQQSLDQGLQFLIQYYNGEERAKGNILERFSAQQFPDLHSELNLSSLELGDSALYFCASSVGQGAPYEQYFGPGTRLTVT.

The sample holds a few counts of this clone. The chain recombines TRBV7-9 with TRBJ1-2; TRBD1 might be the D (6 bases). CDR3 length: 15 residues. CDR1 is SEHNR, CDR2 FQNEAQ, per germline (reference sequence). V shed 5 bases and J shed 3 bases, with 16 bases lying between them. The CDR3 DNA follows: TGTGCCAGCAGCCATCCCCAGGACAGAGACTATGGCTACACCTTC. Translation: CASSHPQDRDYGYTF. The full variable domain, rest sourced from reference TRBV7-9 and TRBJ1-2, is DTGVSQNPRHKITKRGQNVTFRCDPISEHNRLYWYRQTLGQGPEFLTYFQNEAQLEKSRLLSDRFSAERPKGSFSTLEIQRTEQGDSAMYLCASSHPQDRDYGYTFGSGTRLTVV.

This clone was observed once. J is TRBJ2-1 and V is TRBV19; 9 nucleotides line up with TRBD2. In germline, CDR1 is LNHDA, CDR2 SQIVND (reference sequence). This CDR3 region has 16 residues. The trim removed 7 bases at V and 1 base at J, leaving 8 bases unmatched. CDR3 nucleotides: TGTGCCAGTACCCCGCTAGCGGGGCCTTCCTACAATGAGCAGTTCTTC. Translated, it gives CASTPLAGPSYNEQFF.

The V and J genes are TRBV29-1 and TRBJ2-1; D ambiguous. V was shortened by 2 bases and J by 0 bases, with 11 bases between the two germline ends. This CDR3 has 15 residues. Germline CDR1 reads SQVTM; CDR2 reads ANQGSEA. CDR3 DNA: TGCAGCGTTGAACCGGACGGAAGCTCCTACAATGAGCAGTTCTTC. Its protein is CSVEPDGSSYNEQFF.

This chain connects TRBV28 to TRBJ2-1, with TRBD2 matching 13 bases. CDR1 is MDHEN, CDR2 SYDVKM, per germline. With 7 bases clipped from V and 5 bases from J, the junction kept 5 bases outside the gene matches. CDR3 length: 15 residues. The CDR3 DNA reads TGTGCCAGCACCCCGGGACTAGCGGGGCACAATGAGCAGTTCTTC. Protein: CASTPGLAGHNEQFF.